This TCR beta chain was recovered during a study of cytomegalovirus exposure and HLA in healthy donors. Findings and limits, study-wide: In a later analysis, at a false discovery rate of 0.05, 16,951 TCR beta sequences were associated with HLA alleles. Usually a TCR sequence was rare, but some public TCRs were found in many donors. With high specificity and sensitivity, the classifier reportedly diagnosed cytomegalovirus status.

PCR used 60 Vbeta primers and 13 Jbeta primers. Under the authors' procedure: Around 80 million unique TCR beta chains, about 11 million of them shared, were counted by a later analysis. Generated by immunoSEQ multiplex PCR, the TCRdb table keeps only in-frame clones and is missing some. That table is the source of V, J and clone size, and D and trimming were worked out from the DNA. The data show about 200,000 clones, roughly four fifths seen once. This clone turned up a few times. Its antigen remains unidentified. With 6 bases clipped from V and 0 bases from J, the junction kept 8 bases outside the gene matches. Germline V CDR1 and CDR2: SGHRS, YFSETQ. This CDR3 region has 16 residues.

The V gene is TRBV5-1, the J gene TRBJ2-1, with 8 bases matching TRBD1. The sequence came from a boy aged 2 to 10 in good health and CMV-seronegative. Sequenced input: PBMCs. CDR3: CASTGQGENSYNEQFF. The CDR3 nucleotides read TGCGCCAGCACCGGACAGGGTGAAAACTCCTACAATGAGCAGTTCTTC.